The 14 T cell receptor beta chains in this list originate from one sample, sequenced in a study of blood T cell repertoires in COVID-19. The method was immunoSEQ multiplex PCR; TCRdb's version includes in-frame clones alone and lacks a portion of them. The sample includes about 270,000 clones, around nine tenths of them seen just once. Sample: peripheral blood. The source of these receptors is a man in his forties or fifties with active or convalescent COVID-19.

The J gene is TRBJ2-7, the V gene TRBV28; D uncertain. In germline, CDR1 is MDHEN, CDR2 SYDVKM. The ends were cut back, 2 bases at V and 3 bases at J, with 14 bases in the middle. CDR3 length equals 15 residues. CDR3 protein: CASSLAAKNRYEQYF. The CDR3 coding sequence is TGTGCCAGCAGTTTAGCCGCGAAAAACCGCTACGAGCAGTACTTC. Based on the CDR3 plus reference TRBV28 and TRBJ2-7, the full variable domain is DVKVTQSSRYLVKRTGEKVFLECVQDMDHENMFWYRQDPGLGLRLIYFSYDVKMKEKGDIPEGYSVSREKKERFSLILESASTNQTSMYLCASSLAAKNRYEQYFGPGTRLTVT.

The rearrangement links TRBV12-5 to TRBJ2-6; unclear D gene. Germline loops: CDR1 LGHNT, CDR2 FRNRAP. This CDR3 region has 15 residues. V gave up 1 base and J gave up 1 base, with 5 bases separating them. CDR3 loop: CASGLADSGANVLTF. The CDR3 DNA is TGTGCTAGTGGTTTGGCAGATTCTGGGGCCAACGTCCTGACTTTC.

This sequence joins TRBV2 and TRBJ2-6; D uncertain. The CDR3 runs 15 residues. The germline V gene has CDR1 SNHLY and CDR2 FYNNEI. V lost 3 bases to trimming and J lost 0 bases, with 6 bases between them. The CDR3 spells CASSDTNSGANVLTF. As DNA, the CDR3 is TGTGCCAGCAGTGACACTAACTCTGGGGCCAACGTCCTGACTTTC. Supplemented by reference TRBV2 and TRBJ2-6, the full variable domain reads EPEVTQTPSHQVTQMGQEVILRCVPISNHLYFYWYRQILGQKVEFLVSFYNNEISEKSEIFDDQFSVERPDGSNFTLKIRSTKLEDSAMYFCASSDTNSGANVLTFGAGSRLTVL.

The V gene is TRBV4-1, the J gene TRBJ2-5; 11 bases agree with TRBD2. The CDR3 contains 17 residues. J gave up 0 bases and V 3 bases, and 6 bases lay outside the gene matches. The germline V gene encodes CDR1 MGHRA and CDR2 YSYEKL. CDR3 bases: TGCGCCAGCAGCCACCCAGCGGGACTAGCGGACCAAGAGACCCAGTACTTC. Protein sequence: CASSHPAGLADQETQYF.

This rearrangement joins TRBV19 to TRBJ1-3; unclear D gene. Looked up from germline, CDR1 is LNHDA and CDR2 is SQIVND (reference sequence). CDR3 size: 13 residues. V lost 5 bases to trimming and J lost 0 bases, with 5 bases between them. The CDR3 is CASSESSGNTIYF. The CDR3, as DNA: TGTGCCAGTAGTGAGAGCTCTGGAAACACCATATATTTT.

This chain uses TRBV2 with TRBJ1-1, with D hard to call. The CDR3 sequence is 13 residues long. V was cut by 8 bases and J by 5 bases, with 15 bases left in between. CDR1 is SNHLY, CDR2 FYNNEI, per germline. The CDR3: CASRGDYGTEAFF. The CDR3 nucleotides are TGTGCCAGCCGCGGAGATTACGGAACTGAAGCTTTCTTT. Looking up the rest from reference TRBV2 and TRBJ1-1 gives the full variable domain: EPEVTQTPSHQVTQMGQEVILRCVPISNHLYFYWYRQILGQKVEFLVSFYNNEISEKSEIFDDQFSVERPDGSNFTLKIRSTKLEDSAMYFCASRGDYGTEAFFGQGTRLTVV.

The chain joins TRBV19 to TRBJ1-2, with 10 bases aligning to TRBD1. Germline V gives CDR1 LNHDA, CDR2 SQIVND (reference sequence). This CDR3 spans 15 amino acids. Trimming removed 3 bases from V and 2 bases from J; junction bases left unmatched: 3. CDR3 sequence reads: CASSMRQGANYGYTF. As DNA, the CDR3 is TGTGCCAGTAGTATGAGACAGGGGGCGAACTATGGCTACACCTTC. The whole variable domain, remainder taken from reference TRBV19 and TRBJ1-2, is DGGITQSPKYLFRKEGQNVTLSCEQNLNHDAMYWYRQDPGQGLRLIYYSQIVNDFQKGDIAEGYSVSREKKESFPLTVTSAQKNPTAFYLCASSMRQGANYGYTFGSGTRLTVV.

This rearrangement joins TRBV3-1 (or the pseudogene TRBV3-2) to TRBJ2-6; 8 bases line up with TRBD1. V was clipped by 9 bases and J by 11 bases; unmatched bases: 9. Germline V CDR1 and CDR2: LGHDT, YNNKEL (reference sequence). The CDR3 contains 13 residues. CDR3 in amino acids: CASGDRRNDVLTF. The CDR3 region has the DNA TGTGCCAGTGGGGACAGGAGGAATGACGTCCTGACTTTC.

The CDR3 bases are TGCGCCAGCAGCCCCGGGGACAGGGGAAACTATGGCTACACCTTC. Translating it yields CASSPGDRGNYGYTF. The rearrangement joins TRBV5-1 to TRBJ1-2, with 10 bases that match TRBD1. V dropped 4 bases and J dropped 2; count of bases not matched to a gene: 5. The CDR3 consists of 15 residues. From germline, CDR1 is SGHRS and CDR2 YFSETQ.

The V gene is TRBV19, the J gene TRBJ2-3; 8 bases fit TRBD1. V was clipped by 4 bases and J by 1 base; unmatched bases: 7. The CDR3 covers 16 residues. CDR1 and CDR2 (germline): LNHDA, SQIVND (reference sequence). CDR3 coding DNA: TGTGCCAGTAGTAGGCCAGGGGGCGGGGGCACAGATACGCAGTATTTT. Translating it yields CASSRPGGGGTDTQYF.

The rearrangement joins TRBV7-6 to TRBJ2-1, with a possible D match to TRBD1 (6 bases). The CDR3 consists of 14 residues. V was shortened by 5 bases and J by 10 bases, with 18 bases between the two germline ends. Germline CDR1 SGHVS, CDR2 FNYEAQ. In nucleotides, the CDR3 is TGTGCCAGCAGCCCCCGACAGGACCTCCTGGAGCAGTTCTTC. Translating it yields CASSPRQDLLEQFF.

This clone has ten or more counts. The CDR3 bases are TGTGCCAGCAGTGAAAGGGGTGAAAAACTGTTTTTT. Translating gives CASSERGEKLFF. The rearrangement joins TRBV2 to TRBJ1-4; D may be TRBD1 (5 bases). Germline CDR1 is SNHLY and CDR2 is FYNNEI. The CDR3 consists of 12 residues. V lost 2 bases to trimming and J lost 7 bases, with 5 bases between them. The full variable domain, in which reference TRBV2 and TRBJ1-4 provide the parts outside the CDR3, is EPEVTQTPSHQVTQMGQEVILRCVPISNHLYFYWYRQILGQKVEFLVSFYNNEISEKSEIFDDQFSVERPDGSNFTLKIRSTKLEDSAMYFCASSERGEKLFFGSGTQLSVL.

The chain links TRBV2 to TRBJ2-2, with 7 bases aligning to TRBD2. V was clipped by 7 bases and J by 2 bases; unmatched bases: 10. The germline CDR1 and CDR2 sequences are SNHLY and FYNNEI. CDR3 length: 16 amino acids. CDR3 coding DNA: TGTGCCAGCACAAAACACGCGGGGGAAAACACCGGGGAGCTGTTTTTT. Residues: CASTKHAGENTGELFF. The whole variable domain, filled in from reference TRBV2 and TRBJ2-2, reads EPEVTQTPSHQVTQMGQEVILRCVPISNHLYFYWYRQILGQKVEFLVSFYNNEISEKSEIFDDQFSVERPDGSNFTLKIRSTKLEDSAMYFCASTKHAGENTGELFFGEGSRLTVL.

V is TRBV28 and J is TRBJ1-2; unclear D gene. CDR3 length: 13 residues. Looked up from germline, CDR1 is MDHEN and CDR2 is SYDVKM. Trimming left V 5 bases short and J 4 bases short, with 11 bases between. The CDR3 nucleotides are TGTGCCAGCAGTCTCTACCCTATCTATGGCTACACCTTC. This gives the protein CASSLYPIYGYTF.